This T cell receptor beta chain was sequenced for a study of human versus mouse CDR3 diversity and MHC coevolution. Study in general: Reported immunoSEQ sensitivity was one in 200,000 T cells, with reduced amplification bias.

The CDR3 loop spans 15 amino acids. V was pared by 5 bases and J by 2 bases, with 16 bases between. Per germline, CDR1 SGHTA and CDR2 FQGNSA. Repertoires were generated with immunoSEQ multiplex PCR, while TCRdb's copy carries only in-frame clones and drops some. The table shows 60,000 to 95,000 clones, with around 93% occurring only once. This clone was detected once. The chain employs TRBV7-2 and TRBJ2-7; D is ambiguous. The source is a person between 25 and 70 years old in good health. Specimen: naive CD4+ T cells from blood. Indicated subset: CD45RO-negative CD62L-positive naive CD4 T cells. Here the CDR3 reads CASSPLWQATYEQYF. DNA of the CDR3: TGTGCCAGCAGCCCCTTGTGGCAGGCGACCTACGAGCAGTACTTC.